This TCR beta chain was documented in a study of PD-1 blockade in classical Hodgkin lymphoma. Study conclusions and caveats: Prior to therapy, complete responders displayed diversity much like that of newly diagnosed patients. The CD4+ diversity rise by C4D1 was clearest in complete responders.

Autologous stem cell transplantation was followed by relapse in every patient, and brentuximab vedotin exposure varied. Method: immunoSEQ multiplex PCR; TCRdb's copy keeps in-frame clones and lacks some. The sample yields about 21,000 clones, less than 80% seen once. Germline CDR1 is PRHDT and CDR2 is FYEKMQ (reference sequence). This CDR3 contains 15 residues. The V end lost 2 bases, the J end lost 5 bases, and 13 bases lay between the germline ends. With regard to this clone: Its cognate antigen is unknown.

The clonotype originates from a human donor with classical Hodgkin lymphoma. V is TRBV13 and J is TRBJ2-1, with D uncertain. Sequencing used peripheral blood mononuclear cells (PBMCs), obtained at baseline. CDR3 in DNA: TGTGCCAGCAGCTTATGGCCCCCCGCTGACAATGAGCAGTTCTTC. Amino acids: CASSLWPPADNEQFF. Using reference TRBV13 and TRBJ2-1 for the parts outside the CDR3, the full variable domain is AAGVIQSPRHLIKEKRETATLKCYPIPRHDTVYWYQQGPGQDPQFLISFYEKMQSDKGSIPDRFSAQQFSDYHSELNMSSLELGDSALYFCASSLWPPADNEQFFGPGTRLTVL.